The 21 T cell receptor beta chains below were found in one sample sequenced in a study of beta chain features in type 1 diabetes. Reverse transcribing all isolated RNA meant expressed TCRB transcripts were sequenced. Only in-frame clones appear in the TCRdb table, and some are missing; sequencing was by immunoSEQ multiplex PCR. This table has about 360,000 clones, roughly 12% appearing once. Sequencing was done on a sample of naive CD4+ T cells from blood. The receptors were gathered from a young man in good health.

The CDR3 coding sequence is TGTGCCTGGAGACCCCAAACCCGGGTAGAGACCCAGTACTTC. Translated: CAWRPQTRVETQYF. The chain combines TRBV30 with TRBJ2-5; D is unresolved. Per the germline V gene, CDR1 is GTSNPN and CDR2 is SVGIG (reference sequence). The CDR3 has 14 amino acids. V lost 3 bases to trimming and J lost 4 bases, with 15 bases between them.

This clone was observed a few times. Here the CDR3 reads CSVATGYQETQYF. CDR3 in DNA: TGCAGCGTTGCGACAGGGTACCAAGAGACCCAGTACTTC. The V and J genes are TRBV29-1 and TRBJ2-5; 7 bases agree with TRBD1. The germline V gene encodes CDR1 SQVTM and CDR2 ANQGSEA. J lost 0 bases, V lost 4 bases, and 2 bases had no gene match. CDR3 length: 13 residues.

With regard to this clone: A read error may account for a junction end that differs from germline. This rearrangement joins TRBV7-2 to TRBJ2-7, with 9 nucleotides matching TRBD1. CDR1 is SGHTA and CDR2 is FQGNSA in the germline V gene. This CDR3 has 11 residues. This CDR3 is CARNPSRDRDF. In DNA, the CDR3 is TGTGCCAGAAACCCCTCCCGGGACAGGGACTTC.

This clone was found a few times. The chain recombines TRBV7-2 with TRBJ2-1; 8 nucleotides match TRBD2. V lost 10 bases to trimming and J lost 0 bases; unmatched junction nucleotides: 5. Looked up from germline, CDR1 is SGHTA and CDR2 is FQGNSA. The CDR3 runs 14 residues. CDR3 bases: TGTGCCACTCGGCGGGGGGACTCCTACAATGAGCAGTTCTTC. Protein: CATRRGDSYNEQFF. The variable domain in full, completed from reference TRBV7-2 and TRBJ2-1, reads GAGVSQSPSNKVTEKGKDVELRCDPISGHTALYWYRQSLGQGLEFLIYFQGNSAPDKSGLPSDRFSAERTGGSVSTLTIQRTQQEDSAVYLCATRRGDSYNEQFFGPGTRLTVL.

There are a few counts of this clone. The chain uses TRBV11-2 and TRBJ1-2, with 7 bases aligning to TRBD1. CDR3 length: 14 amino acids. In germline, CDR1 is SGHAT, CDR2 FQNNGV. Germline trimming cut 1 base from V and 4 bases from J; bases unmatched to any gene: 3. The CDR3 is CASSLVTGVYGYTF. The CDR3 nucleotides read TGTGCCAGCAGCTTAGTAACAGGGGTCTATGGCTACACCTTC.

V is TRBV30 and J is TRBJ2-5; no definite D call. The last part of the DNA fits TRBJ2-7 better; the J call may be wrong. CDR1 and CDR2 from the germline V gene are GTSNPN and SVGIG (reference sequence). The CDR3 runs to 14 residues. The CDR3 protein is CAWSVLGTYYEQYF. DNA for the CDR3: TGTGCCTGGAGTGTATTAGGCACTTACTACGAGCAGTACTTC.

This clone has more than one count but fewer than ten. The chain carries TRBV5-6 and TRBJ2-1, with TRBD2 matching 12 bases. J gave up 5 bases and V 2 bases, and 2 bases lay outside the gene matches. Germline CDR1 is SGHDT and CDR2 is YYEEEE. CDR3 length equals 15 residues. The CDR3 DNA reads as TGTGCCAGCAGCTTCCGGACTAGCGGGGACAATGAGCAGTTCTTC. Amino acids: CASSFRTSGDNEQFF.

This clone showed up just a few times. This chain uses TRBV5-5 with TRBJ2-3; the D is unclear. From germline, CDR1 is SGHKS and CDR2 YYEKEE (reference sequence). The CDR3 sequence is 15 residues long. Trimming shortened V by 0 bases and J by 0 bases, and 8 bases separated the two germline ends. The chain's CDR3 is CASSLGPFSTDTQYF. In DNA form, the CDR3 reads TGTGCCAGCAGCTTGGGGCCTTTTAGCACAGATACGCAGTATTTT.

The V gene is TRBV27, the J gene TRBJ2-1, with 8 bases aligning to TRBD1. The CDR3 contains 16 residues. Germline CDR1 is MNHEY and CDR2 is SMNVEV (reference sequence). Trimming removed 5 bases from V and 5 bases from J; junction bases left unmatched: 11. The CDR3 region is CASSPQRQGTNNEQFF. The CDR3 DNA is TGTGCCAGCAGTCCCCAACGACAGGGGACGAACAATGAGCAGTTCTTC.

This clone was picked up a small number of times. V and J are TRBV30 and TRBJ2-3; D gene unclear. The CDR3 contains 15 residues. V shed 3 bases and J shed 5 bases, with 18 bases lying between them. Germline lookup yields CDR1 GTSNPN and CDR2 SVGIG (reference sequence). In DNA, the CDR3 is TGTGCCTGGAGGGGCCCCCACCTATCCAGAGATACGCAGTATTTT. It yields the protein CAWRGPHLSRDTQYF.

The chain's CDR3 is CASSHRTGSTSYEQYF. The CDR3 nucleotides are TGCGCCAGCAGCCACAGGACAGGGTCAACCTCCTACGAGCAGTACTTC. The genes are TRBV4-3 and TRBJ2-7, with TRBD1 matching over 8 bases. V gave up 3 bases and J gave up 0 bases; unmatched junction bases: 7. Looked up from germline, CDR1 is LGHNA and CDR2 is YSLEER. This CDR3 spans 16 amino acids.

V gene TRBV28 combines with J gene TRBJ2-3, with 9 bases fitting TRBD2. Germline CDR1 reads MDHEN; CDR2 reads SYDVKM. The V segment lost 5 bases and the J segment 2 bases; nucleotides outside the gene matches: 14. The CDR3 runs 18 residues. CDR3 nucleotides: TGTGCCAGCAGTCCGGAGAGGGGCGGGAGGGCCTTCACAGATACGCAGTATTTT. Its protein product is CASSPERGGRAFTDTQYF.

This clone has more than one count but fewer than ten. This chain uses TRBV7-9 with TRBJ2-1; TRBD1 aligns across 8 bases. Germline CDR1 and CDR2: SEHNR and FQNEAQ (reference sequence). There are 16 residues in the CDR3. Trimming cost V 5 bases and J 3 bases; bases outside gene matches: 9. The CDR3, as DNA: TGTGCCAGCAGCCTGGACAGGGCGGGCCTCTACAATGAGCAGTTCTTC. Its protein is CASSLDRAGLYNEQFF.

This clone was recorded many times. The CDR3 sequence: CASSPTARGQFF. CDR3 DNA: TGTGCCAGCAGCCCGACTGCAAGGGGCCAGTTCTTC. The chain is built from TRBV7-2 and TRBJ2-1; a weak D match, TRBD1 (5 bases). The V gene lost 5 bases and the J gene lost 13 bases, with 15 bases spanning the gap. Germline CDR1 reads SGHTA; CDR2 reads FQGNSA. This CDR3 spans 12 amino acids.

This clone was observed a handful of times. This chain uses TRBV25-1 with TRBJ2-3; 8 bases align to TRBD1. The CDR3 runs 13 residues. V was clipped by 7 bases and J by 4 bases; unmatched bases: 4. CDR1 is MGHDK and CDR2 is SYGVNS in the germline V gene. CDR3 amino acids: CASTLQGADTQYF. The CDR3 DNA follows: TGTGCCAGCACTCTACAGGGGGCAGATACGCAGTATTTT.

This clone was observed a handful of times. This sequence joins TRBV18 and TRBJ1-2, with TRBD1 as a possible D gene (6 bases). CDR1 KGHSH and CDR2 LQKENI come from the germline V gene. The CDR3 runs to 14 residues. V was pared by 3 bases and J by 2 bases, with 10 bases between. This CDR3 is CASSPSQGNYGYTF. For the CDR3, the DNA is TGTGCCAGCTCACCCTCCCAGGGGAACTATGGCTACACCTTC.

This chain connects TRBV6-5 to TRBJ2-5; 7 nucleotides agree with TRBD1. V lost 6 bases and J lost 2; bases outside the gene matches: 3. CDR3 length: 13 residues. CDR1 and CDR2 (germline): MNHEY, SVGAGI. DNA of the CDR3: TGTGCCAGCAGCCGGGGACAGCAAGAGACCCAGTACTTC. Protein product: CASSRGQQETQYF.

The sample holds a few counts of this clone. J is TRBJ1-1 and V is TRBV7-3; D uncertain. Trimming cost V 4 bases and J 5 bases, with 11 bases left between them. The length of the CDR3 is 13 residues. From germline, CDR1 is SGHTA and CDR2 FQGTGA. CDR3 residues: CASSYTGGTEAFF. CDR3 nucleotides: TGTGCCAGCAGCTATACTGGAGGGACTGAAGCTTTCTTT.

In this sample, this clone turned up a few times. This chain joins TRBV7-2 and TRBJ2-7, with 10 bases identical to TRBD2. This CDR3 contains 19 residues. Germline lookup yields CDR1 SGHTA and CDR2 FQGNSA. V lost 0 bases and J lost 0; bases outside the gene matches: 11. CDR3 region: CASSLALSLAGASSYEQYF. The CDR3 DNA sequence: TGTGCCAGCAGCTTAGCGCTGTCTCTAGCGGGGGCGAGCTCCTACGAGCAGTACTTC. Variable domain in full (rest from reference TRBV7-2 and TRBJ2-7): GAGVSQSPSNKVTEKGKDVELRCDPISGHTALYWYRQSLGQGLEFLIYFQGNSAPDKSGLPSDRFSAERTGGSVSTLTIQRTQQEDSAVYLCASSLALSLAGASSYEQYFGPGTRLTVT.

This chain connects TRBV18 to TRBJ2-1; tentatively, D is TRBD2 (6 bases). The germline CDR1 and CDR2 sequences are KGHSH and LQKENI. V was shortened by 4 bases and J by 9 bases, with 16 bases between the two germline ends. The CDR3 has 14 residues. The CDR3 DNA follows: TGTGCCAGCTCACGGGCTAGCGAGTTTGCTGAGCAGTTCTTC. Amino acids: CASSRASEFAEQFF.

The table lists this clone with a few counts. This rearrangement joins TRBV10-3 to TRBJ2-3, with D maybe TRBD2 (6 bases). This CDR3 region has 18 residues. The germline V gene has CDR1 ENHRY and CDR2 SYGVKD. Deletions cut 4 bases from V and 8 bases from J, with 28 bases between. CDR3 protein: CAISGLIGEGPGVGTQYF. The CDR3 region has the DNA TGTGCCATCAGTGGACTCATAGGCGAGGGGCCGGGAGTTGGTACGCAGTATTTT.